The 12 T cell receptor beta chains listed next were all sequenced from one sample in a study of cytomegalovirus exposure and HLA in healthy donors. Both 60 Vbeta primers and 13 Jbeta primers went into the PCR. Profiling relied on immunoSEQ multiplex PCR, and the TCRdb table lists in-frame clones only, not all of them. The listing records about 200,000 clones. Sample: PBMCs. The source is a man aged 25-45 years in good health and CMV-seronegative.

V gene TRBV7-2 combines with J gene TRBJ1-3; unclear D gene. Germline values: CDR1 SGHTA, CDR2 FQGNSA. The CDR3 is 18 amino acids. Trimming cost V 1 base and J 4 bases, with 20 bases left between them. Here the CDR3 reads CASSLGRVGRGSGNTIYF. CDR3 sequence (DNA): TGTGCCAGCAGCTTAGGTAGGGTAGGACGGGGATCCGGAAACACCATATATTTT.

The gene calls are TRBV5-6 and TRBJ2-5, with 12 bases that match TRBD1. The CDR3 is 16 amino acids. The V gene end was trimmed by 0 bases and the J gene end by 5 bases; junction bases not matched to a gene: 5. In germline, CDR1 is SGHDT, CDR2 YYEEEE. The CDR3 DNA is TGTGCCAGCAGCTTGGGGGGGACAGGGGGCTGGGAGACCCAGTACTTC. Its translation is CASSLGGTGGWETQYF.

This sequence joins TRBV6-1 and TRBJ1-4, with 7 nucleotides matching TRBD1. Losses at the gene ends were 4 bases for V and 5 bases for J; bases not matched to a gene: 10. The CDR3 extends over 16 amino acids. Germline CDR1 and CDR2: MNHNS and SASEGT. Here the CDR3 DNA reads TGTGCCAGCAGTGCCTCCCCAGGGGGGTCGAATGAAAAACTGTTTTTT. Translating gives CASSASPGGSNEKLFF.

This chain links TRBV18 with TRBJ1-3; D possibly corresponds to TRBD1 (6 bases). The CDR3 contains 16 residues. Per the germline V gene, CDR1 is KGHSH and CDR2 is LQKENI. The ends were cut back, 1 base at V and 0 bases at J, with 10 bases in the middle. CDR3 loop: CASSPQGQSSGNTIYF. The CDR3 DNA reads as TGTGCCAGCTCACCACAAGGACAGTCCTCTGGAAACACCATATATTTT.

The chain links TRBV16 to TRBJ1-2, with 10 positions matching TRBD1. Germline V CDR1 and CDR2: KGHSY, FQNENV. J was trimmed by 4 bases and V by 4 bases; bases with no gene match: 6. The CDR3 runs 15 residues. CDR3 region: CASSPTGQGTYGYTF. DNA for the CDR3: TGTGCCAGCAGCCCAACGGGACAGGGGACCTATGGCTACACCTTC.

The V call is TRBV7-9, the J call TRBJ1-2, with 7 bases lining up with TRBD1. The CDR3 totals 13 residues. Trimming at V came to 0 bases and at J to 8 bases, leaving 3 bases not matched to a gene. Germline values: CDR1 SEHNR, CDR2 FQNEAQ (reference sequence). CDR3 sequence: CASSLADRQGYTF. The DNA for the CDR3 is TGTGCCAGCAGCTTAGCGGACAGGCAAGGCTACACCTTC.

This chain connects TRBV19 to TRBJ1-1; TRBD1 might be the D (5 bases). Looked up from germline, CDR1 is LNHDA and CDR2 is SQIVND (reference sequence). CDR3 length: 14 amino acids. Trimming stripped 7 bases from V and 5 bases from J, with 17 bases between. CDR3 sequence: CASISREGGTEAFF. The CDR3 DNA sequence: TGTGCCAGTATTTCCAGGGAGGGCGGGACTGAAGCTTTCTTT.

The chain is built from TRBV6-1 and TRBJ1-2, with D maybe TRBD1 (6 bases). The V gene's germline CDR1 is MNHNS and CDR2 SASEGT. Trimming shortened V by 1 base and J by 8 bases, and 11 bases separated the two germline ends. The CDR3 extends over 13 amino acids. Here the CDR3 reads CASSEGGGVGYTF. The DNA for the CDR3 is TGTGCCAGCAGTGAAGGAGGGGGGGTGGGCTACACCTTC.

The CDR3 here is CASSLAGANEKLFF. The CDR3 nucleotides read TGTGCCAGCAGTTTGGCAGGGGCTAATGAAAAACTGTTTTTT. J is TRBJ1-4 and V is TRBV28; a possible D gene is TRBD1 (6 bases). Between the trimmed V and J ends, which lost 3 bases and 3 bases, there was a span of 8 bases. Looked up from germline, CDR1 is MDHEN and CDR2 is SYDVKM. The CDR3 length is 14 residues.

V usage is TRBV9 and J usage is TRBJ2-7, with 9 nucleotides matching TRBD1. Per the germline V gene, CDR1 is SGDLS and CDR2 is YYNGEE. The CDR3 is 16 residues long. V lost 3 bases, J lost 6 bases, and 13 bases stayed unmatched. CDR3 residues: CASSGLRTGAYSEQYF. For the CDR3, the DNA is TGTGCCAGCAGCGGGCTTAGGACAGGGGCATACTCCGAGCAGTACTTC.

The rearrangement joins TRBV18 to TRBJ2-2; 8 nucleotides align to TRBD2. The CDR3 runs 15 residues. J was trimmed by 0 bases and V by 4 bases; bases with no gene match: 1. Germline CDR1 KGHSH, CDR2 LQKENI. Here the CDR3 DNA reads TGTGCCAGCTCACTACTAGCGGCGAACACCGGGGAGCTGTTTTTT. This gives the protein CASSLLAANTGELFF.

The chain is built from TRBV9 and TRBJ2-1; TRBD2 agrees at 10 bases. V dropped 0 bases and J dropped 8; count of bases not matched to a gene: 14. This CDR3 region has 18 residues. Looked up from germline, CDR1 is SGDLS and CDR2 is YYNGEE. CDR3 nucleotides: TGTGCCAGCAGCGTAGAGGGGCTAGCGGGGGCAGGTTTTGATGAGCAGTTCTTC. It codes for CASSVEGLAGAGFDEQFF.